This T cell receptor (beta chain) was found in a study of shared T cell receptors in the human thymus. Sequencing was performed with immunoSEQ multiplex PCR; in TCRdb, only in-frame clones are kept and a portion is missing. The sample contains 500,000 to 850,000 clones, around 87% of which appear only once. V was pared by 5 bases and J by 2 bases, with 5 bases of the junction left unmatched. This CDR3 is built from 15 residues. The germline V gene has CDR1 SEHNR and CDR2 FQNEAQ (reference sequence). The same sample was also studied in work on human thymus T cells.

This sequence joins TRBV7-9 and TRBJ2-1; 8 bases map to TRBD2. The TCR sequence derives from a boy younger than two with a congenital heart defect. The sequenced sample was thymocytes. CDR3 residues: CASSQQGLAYNEQFF. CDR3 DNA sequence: TGTGCCAGCAGCCAACAGGGACTAGCCTACAATGAGCAGTTCTTC.